Below, 24 T cell receptor beta chains from the same sample are listed, as sequenced in a study of shared clonotypes between healthy human individuals. Some clones are missing from TCRdb's copy, which holds only in-frame ones; the method was immunoSEQ multiplex PCR. Of fewer than 2.5 million clones listed, 80% to 95% are singletons. Sequences were obtained from naive CD4+ T cells from PBMCs. Subset specified: CD45RA+ positively selected. Receptors originate from a man aged 18 to 30 in good health. Some clones in this sample may be carry-over from other donors' samples.

V gene TRBV28 combines with J gene TRBJ1-5, with D perhaps TRBD1 (5 bases). Trimming took off 4 bases at V and 1 base at J, with 14 bases between the two ends. The CDR3 sequence is 16 residues long. Per the germline V gene, CDR1 is MDHEN and CDR2 is SYDVKM. The CDR3 coding sequence is TGTGCCAGCAGTTACACCGGGACGGCGAGCAATCAGCCCCAGCATTTT. Amino acid sequence: CASSYTGTASNQPQHF.

V is TRBV28 and J is TRBJ2-7; D gene unclear. This CDR3 comprises 13 residues. Germline-derived CDR1 and CDR2 are MDHEN and SYDVKM. Trimming took off 4 bases at V and 1 base at J, with 8 bases between the two ends. CDR3 sequence: CASSSIQSYEQYF. The CDR3 DNA sequence: TGTGCCAGCAGTTCAATACAGTCCTACGAGCAGTACTTC. The variable domain in full, completed from reference TRBV28 and TRBJ2-7, reads DVKVTQSSRYLVKRTGEKVFLECVQDMDHENMFWYRQDPGLGLRLIYFSYDVKMKEKGDIPEGYSVSREKKERFSLILESASTNQTSMYLCASSSIQSYEQYFGPGTRLTVT.

The V gene is TRBV6-1, the J gene TRBJ2-3; perhaps TRBD2 as D (5 bases). This CDR3 spans 14 amino acids. Deletions cut 0 bases from V and 5 bases from J, with 9 bases between. The germline gives CDR1 MNHNS, CDR2 SASEGT. CDR3 sequence (DNA): TGTGCCAGCAGTGAAGCGCGAGGGAGAGATACGCAGTATTTT. Amino acids: CASSEARGRDTQYF.

This chain links TRBV4-3 with TRBJ2-3; 7 nucleotides agree with TRBD1. The J segment lost 4 bases and the V segment lost 0 bases, leaving 7 bases of the junction unmatched. The CDR3 totals 16 residues. Germline CDR1 and CDR2: LGHNA and YSLEER. The CDR3: CASSQDLHRGADTQYF. The CDR3 DNA sequence: TGCGCCAGCAGCCAAGATCTTCACAGGGGTGCAGATACGCAGTATTTT.

The J gene is TRBJ2-4, the V gene TRBV18; possibly TRBD1 for D (6 bases). The CDR3 runs 15 residues. Germline V gene sequence: CDR1 KGHSH, CDR2 LQKENI. Trimming shortened V by 4 bases and J by 3 bases, and 13 bases separated the two germline ends. The CDR3, as DNA: TGTGCCAGCTCACAACCTGGACAGAACAAAAACATTCAGTACTTC. Translating it yields CASSQPGQNKNIQYF. The whole variable domain, remainder taken from reference TRBV18 and TRBJ2-4, is NAGVMQNPRHLVRRRGQEARLRCSPMKGHSHVYWYRQLPEEGLKFMVYLQKENIIDESGMPKERFSAEFPKEGPSILRIQQVVRGDSAAYFCASSQPGQNKNIQYFGAGTRLSVL.

The J gene is TRBJ2-5, the V gene TRBV5-4; 12 positions agree with TRBD1. CDR1 and CDR2 (germline): SGHNT, YYREEE (reference sequence). The V segment lost 3 bases and the J segment 5 bases; nucleotides outside the gene matches: 5. The CDR3 is 15 amino acids. The CDR3 nucleotides are TGTGCCAGCAGCTCCGGGACAGGGGGCGCGGAGACCCAGTACTTC. Protein sequence: CASSSGTGGAETQYF.

The CDR3 loop is CASSLRISAGGGNQPQHF. CDR3 in DNA: TGTGCCAGCAGTTTACGTATCTCCGCAGGGGGTGGTAATCAGCCCCAGCATTTT. V and J are TRBV28 and TRBJ1-5; 7 bases align to TRBD1. The germline V gene has CDR1 MDHEN and CDR2 SYDVKM. V trimming: 2 bases; J trimming: 4 bases; junction bases outside the gene matches: 14. This CDR3 is built from 18 residues.

The CDR3 sequence is CASSQPETEAFF. As DNA, the CDR3 is TGTGCCAGCAGTCAGCCCGAGACTGAGGCGTTCTTC. V is TRBV28 and J is TRBJ2-1; D ambiguous. Germline V gene lookup returns CDR1 MDHEN and CDR2 SYDVKM. This CDR3 contains 12 residues. V was shortened by 5 bases and J by 15 bases, with 17 bases between the two germline ends.

The V and J genes are TRBV5-4 and TRBJ2-3, with a possible D match to TRBD1 (6 bases). The germline V and J ends were trimmed by 2 bases and 0 bases, with 13 bases remaining between them. Germline loops: CDR1 SGHNT, CDR2 YYREEE (reference sequence). This CDR3 has 16 residues. The CDR3 bases are TGTGCCAGCAGCTTTCGAACAGGGAGAAGCACAGATACGCAGTATTTT. It translates to CASSFRTGRSTDTQYF.

A note on this clone: Other DNA sequences from this sample encode an identical CDR3 as well. The chain uses TRBV18 and TRBJ2-1; TRBD1 matches at 7 bases. From germline, CDR1 is KGHSH and CDR2 LQKENI. Trimming removed 3 bases from V and 7 bases from J; junction bases left unmatched: 3. The CDR3 runs to 13 residues. CDR3 in DNA: TGTGCCAGCTCACCGGGACAGACAAATGAGCAGTTCTTC. It is translated as CASSPGQTNEQFF.

The chain recombines TRBV11-2 with TRBJ2-2, with D perhaps being TRBD1 or TRBD2 (5 bases each). The CDR3 has 18 residues. Germline-derived CDR1 and CDR2 are SGHAT and FQNNGV. The germline V and J ends were trimmed by 5 bases and 4 bases, with 23 bases remaining between them. This CDR3 reads CASSTRPGSSAGTGELFF. As DNA, the CDR3 is TGTGCCAGCAGCACCCGCCCAGGGTCGAGCGCGGGCACCGGGGAGCTGTTTTTT.

The chain carries TRBV7-2 and TRBJ2-1, with 15 bases matching TRBD2. The V and J ends lost 3 bases and 12 bases, in that order; junction bases with no gene match: 9. Per germline, CDR1 SGHTA and CDR2 FQGNSA. The CDR3 is made up of 16 amino acids. In DNA form, the CDR3 reads TGTGCCAGCAGCTTGGCGGGACTAGCGGGAGGATCAACGCAGTTCTTC. This translates into CASSLAGLAGGSTQFF.

V and J are TRBV7-2 and TRBJ2-3; D tentatively reads TRBD1 or TRBD2 (5 bases each). Germline CDR1 reads SGHTA; CDR2 reads FQGNSA. V lost 3 bases and J 0 bases, leaving 13 bases between the germline ends. The length of the CDR3 is 16 residues. CDR3 DNA sequence: TGTGCCAGCAGCTTTTCTGGGACGGGAAGCACAGATACGCAGTATTTT. Translating it yields CASSFSGTGSTDTQYF.

The CDR3 DNA reads as TGTGCCAGCAGTTTAGGCCGAACGGGCTATGGCTACACCTTC. Protein: CASSLGRTGYGYTF. V and J are TRBV27 and TRBJ1-2; unclear D gene. Between the trimmed V and J ends, which lost 2 bases and 4 bases, there was a span of 11 bases. Germline V gives CDR1 MNHEY, CDR2 SMNVEV (reference sequence). This CDR3 has 14 amino acids.

The chain carries TRBV6-6 and TRBJ2-5; the match to TRBD1 covers 11 bases. The CDR3 runs 16 residues. CDR1 is MNHNY and CDR2 is SVGAGI in the germline V gene (reference sequence). Unmatched junction bases numbered 7, after V lost 5 bases and J lost 2 bases. The CDR3: CASSLSRDRGQETQYF. As DNA, the CDR3 is TGTGCCAGCAGTCTAAGCCGGGACAGGGGGCAAGAGACCCAGTACTTC.

V and J are TRBV28 and TRBJ2-3, with 8 bases identical to TRBD2. The V gene's germline CDR1 is MDHEN and CDR2 SYDVKM. V lost 9 bases to trimming and J lost 2 bases; unmatched junction nucleotides: 4. CDR3 size: 13 residues. CDR3 sequence: CASDSGNTDTQYF. CDR3 in DNA: TGTGCCAGTGATAGCGGGAACACAGATACGCAGTATTTT.

Comment on this clone: Additional DNA sequences in this sample encode the identical CDR3. The V and J genes are TRBV7-2 and TRBJ2-7, with D unresolved. This CDR3 region has 12 residues. Germline V gives CDR1 SGHTA, CDR2 FQGNSA. Deletions cut 1 base from V and 3 bases from J, with 4 bases between. The CDR3 spells CASSLGSYEQYF. The CDR3 region has the DNA TGTGCCAGCAGCTTAGGTAGCTACGAGCAGTACTTC.

The rearrangement joins TRBV6-6 to TRBJ1-1, with D tentatively TRBD1 (5 bases). Germline-derived CDR1 and CDR2 are MNHNY and SVGAGI (reference sequence). This CDR3 is 15 amino acids long. V was pared by 2 bases and J by 4 bases, with 14 bases between. This chain's CDR3 is CASSYGAVVGTEAFF. Here the CDR3 DNA reads TGTGCCAGCAGTTACGGGGCCGTAGTCGGCACTGAAGCTTTCTTT.

This chain connects TRBV5-4 to TRBJ2-1; 11 bases fit TRBD2. From germline, CDR1 is SGHNT and CDR2 YYREEE (reference sequence). The CDR3 spans 17 residues. The V segment lost 2 bases and the J segment 4 bases; nucleotides outside the gene matches: 8. CDR3 sequence (DNA): TGTGCCAGCAGCTTTGGTCTAGCGGGAGGAGGGTACAATGAGCAGTTCTTC. Translating gives CASSFGLAGGGYNEQFF.

The chain carries TRBV28 and TRBJ1-5, with 7 bases matching TRBD1. Unmatched junction bases numbered 12, after V lost 5 bases and J lost 5 bases. CDR1 and CDR2 from the germline V gene are MDHEN and SYDVKM. This CDR3 region has 16 residues. In nucleotides, the CDR3 is TGTGCCAGCAGTCCCCTGACAGGGCTTGGAGATCAGCCCCAGCATTTT. Its translation is CASSPLTGLGDQPQHF. Supplemented by reference TRBV28 and TRBJ1-5, the full variable domain reads DVKVTQSSRYLVKRTGEKVFLECVQDMDHENMFWYRQDPGLGLRLIYFSYDVKMKEKGDIPEGYSVSREKKERFSLILESASTNQTSMYLCASSPLTGLGDQPQHFGDGTRLSIL.

The rearrangement joins TRBV7-3 to TRBJ2-7, with 10 nucleotides matching TRBD2. The length of the CDR3 is 15 residues. Trimming at V came to 5 bases and at J to 2 bases, leaving 6 bases not matched to a gene. Germline V gives CDR1 SGHTA, CDR2 FQGTGA. The CDR3 nucleotides read TGTGCCAGCAGCCCAACTAGCGGGGCAACCTACGAGCAGTACTTC. As protein: CASSPTSGATYEQYF.

The V gene is TRBV28, the J gene TRBJ1-2; TRBD1 agrees at 8 bases. V lost 3 bases and J lost 5; bases outside the gene matches: 11. The CDR3 has 16 residues. Germline V lookup: CDR1 MDHEN, CDR2 SYDVKM. The CDR3 reads CASSFGTGLIGYGYTF. CDR3 nucleotide sequence: TGTGCCAGCAGTTTTGGGACAGGTTTAATCGGGTATGGCTACACCTTC.

The chain carries TRBV19 and TRBJ2-1; TRBD2 matches 13 bases. Per germline, CDR1 LNHDA and CDR2 SQIVND (reference sequence). J lost 10 bases, V lost 3 bases, and 12 bases had no gene match. The CDR3 is made up of 17 amino acids. The CDR3 sequence is CASSIQLAGGPGDEQFF. As DNA, the CDR3 is TGTGCCAGTAGTATCCAACTAGCGGGAGGGCCGGGGGACGAGCAGTTCTTC.

This sequence joins TRBV10-3 and TRBJ2-3; perhaps TRBD2 as D (7 bases). Germline-derived CDR1 and CDR2 are ENHRY and SYGVKD. Trimming cost V 2 bases and J 2 bases, with 14 bases left between them. CDR3 size: 16 residues. CDR3 DNA: TGTGCCATCAGTGAGCGGGGGGCTAGCCTCACAGATACGCAGTATTTT. The encoded protein is CAISERGASLTDTQYF.